The 25 T cell receptor beta chains below were found in one sample sequenced in a study of control samples from healthy donors and cancer patients. TCRdb keeps only in-frame clones here, not all; method: immunoSEQ multiplex PCR. The sample includes about 89,000 clones, around nine tenths of them seen just once. Sequenced: blood. The receptors derive from a man under 40 in good health.

The chain employs TRBV7-3 and TRBJ2-3, with 7 nucleotides matching TRBD2. Per the germline V gene, CDR1 is SGHTA and CDR2 is FQGTGA. CDR3 size: 13 residues. J lost 6 bases, V lost 5 bases, and 5 bases had no gene match. CDR3 sequence reads: CASSERGGDTQYF. The CDR3 bases are TGTGCCAGCAGCGAGCGGGGTGGTGATACGCAGTATTTT.

The rearrangement joins TRBV20-1 to TRBJ1-2; D is ambiguous. Deletions cut 6 bases from V and 4 bases from J, with 9 bases between. This CDR3 contains 11 residues. Germline CDR1 and CDR2: DFQATT and SNEGSKA (reference sequence). Here the CDR3 reads CSAPDGYGYTF. CDR3 DNA: TGCAGTGCCCCGGACGGCTATGGCTACACCTTC.

The chain employs TRBV5-4 and TRBJ2-5; possibly TRBD1 for D (6 bases). Trimming stripped 1 base from V and 9 bases from J, with 10 bases between. Germline V gene lookup returns CDR1 SGHNT and CDR2 YYREEE (reference sequence). The CDR3 covers 12 residues. CDR3 sequence (DNA): TGTGCCAGCAGCTTGAGGGGGAATGCCCAGTACTTC. Protein sequence: CASSLRGNAQYF. Using reference TRBV5-4 and TRBJ2-5 for the parts outside the CDR3, the full variable domain is ETGVTQSPTHLIKTRGQQVTLRCSSQSGHNTVSWYQQALGQGPQFIFQYYREEENGRGNFPPRFSGLQFPNYSSELNVNALELDDSALYLCASSLRGNAQYFGPGTRLLVL.

The chain joins TRBV6-5 to TRBJ1-1; D not resolved. Germline V gene sequence: CDR1 MNHEY, CDR2 SVGAGI. V lost 7 bases and J 4 bases, leaving 13 bases between the germline ends. The CDR3 spans 13 residues. CDR3 in DNA: TGTGCCAGCATGAGGGCTAGGAGCACTGAAGCTTTCTTT. It yields the protein CASMRARSTEAFF.

The rearrangement joins TRBV4-1 to TRBJ1-5; 7 nucleotides align to TRBD1. This CDR3 region has 15 residues. Unmatched junction bases numbered 6, after V lost 1 base and J lost 6 bases. Germline values: CDR1 MGHRA, CDR2 YSYEKL. CDR3 nucleotides: TGCGCCAGCAGCCAAGGCCCGACAGGGAGTCAGCCCCAGCATTTT. It encodes CASSQGPTGSQPQHF.

V gene TRBV5-6 combines with J gene TRBJ2-1, with 8 bases aligning to TRBD1. With V trimmed by 4 bases and J by 4 bases, 4 bases remained unmatched. This CDR3 comprises 14 residues. In germline, CDR1 is SGHDT, CDR2 YYEEEE. The CDR3 DNA sequence: TGTGCCAGCAGCCCAGGACAGGGATACAATGAGCAGTTCTTC. The encoded protein is CASSPGQGYNEQFF. Full variable domain (outside the CDR3, taken from reference TRBV5-6 and TRBJ2-1): DAGVTQSPTHLIKTRGQQVTLRCSPKSGHDTVSWYQQALGQGPQFIFQYYEEEERQRGNFPDRFSGHQFPNYSSELNVNALLLGDSALYLCASSPGQGYNEQFFGPGTRLTVL.

The CDR3 loop is CAISEHGGNTDTQYF. The CDR3 bases are TGTGCCATCAGTGAACACGGGGGAAACACAGATACGCAGTATTTT. The chain joins TRBV10-3 to TRBJ2-3; tentatively, D is TRBD2 (6 bases). V was trimmed by 3 bases and J by 2 bases, leaving 12 bases between them. The V gene's germline CDR1 is ENHRY and CDR2 SYGVKD. The CDR3 has 15 amino acids.

This clone was detected only once. The same CDR3 is also encoded by other DNA sequences in this sample. The chain joins TRBV19 to TRBJ1-1, with a tentative D call TRBD1 (6 bases). The CDR3 has 13 amino acids. Germline V gene data show CDR1 as LNHDA and CDR2 as SQIVND (reference sequence). Trimming removed 5 bases at V and 11 bases at J, with 18 bases between. The CDR3 DNA follows: TGTGCCAGTAGTCCCGGACAGTACAATACGGCTTTCTTT. Its translation is CASSPGQYNTAFF.

The chain carries TRBV5-1 and TRBJ2-3, with D perhaps matching TRBD1 (5 bases). This CDR3 is built from 15 residues. Trimming removed 1 base from V and 0 bases from J, with 9 bases in between. Germline V gene data show CDR1 as SGHRS and CDR2 as YFSETQ. CDR3 amino acids: CASSLTGTSTDTQYF. The CDR3 nucleotides read TGCGCCAGCAGCTTGACAGGAACTAGCACAGATACGCAGTATTTT.

This sequence joins TRBV6-4 and TRBJ2-1; D call uncertain. The CDR3 runs to 13 residues. The V gene's germline CDR1 is MRHNA and CDR2 SNTAGT. The V gene lost 3 bases and the J gene lost 5 bases, with 8 bases spanning the gap. The CDR3 sequence is CASSDRPDNEQFF. CDR3 nucleotide sequence: TGTGCCAGCAGTGATCGTCCCGACAATGAGCAGTTCTTC.

This clone showed up just once. The chain links TRBV11-3 to TRBJ2-5; TRBD2 aligns across 7 bases. The CDR3 runs 14 residues. V was clipped by 3 bases and J by 0 bases; unmatched bases: 1. Per germline, CDR1 SGHNT and CDR2 YENEEA. The CDR3 is CASSLGGDQETQYF. CDR3 bases: TGTGCCAGCAGCTTGGGGGGGGACCAAGAGACCCAGTACTTC.

The V gene is TRBV6-1, the J gene TRBJ1-4; D unresolved. V was trimmed by 6 bases and J by 7 bases, leaving 12 bases between them. Germline CDR1 is MNHNS and CDR2 is SASEGT. The CDR3 covers 13 residues. In DNA, the CDR3 is TGTGCCAGCAGGGGCCCAGAAGGTGAAAAACTGTTTTTT. Translation: CASRGPEGEKLFF.

This chain joins TRBV18 and TRBJ1-6, with D possibly TRBD1 on 5 matching bases. The ends were cut back, 0 bases at V and 10 bases at J, with 13 bases in the middle. The CDR3 runs 15 residues. Germline V gene data show CDR1 as KGHSH and CDR2 as LQKENI. The CDR3 DNA is TGTGCCAGCTCACCACCGGGAGGGGAGAGGTCACCCCTCCACTTT. The encoded protein is CASSPPGGERSPLHF.

The CDR3: CASTQEVQPQHF. CDR3 DNA: TGTGCTAGTACCCAGGAGGTTCAGCCCCAGCATTTT. The chain has TRBV12-5 and TRBJ1-5; D unresolved. Per the germline V gene, CDR1 is LGHNT and CDR2 is FRNRAP. The V end was cut by 8 bases, the J end by 6 bases, with 11 bases between. The CDR3 consists of 12 residues. Full variable domain (missing parts from reference TRBV12-5 and TRBJ1-5): DARVTQTPRHKVTEMGQEVTMRCQPILGHNTVFWYRQTMMQGLELLAYFRNRAPLDDSGMPKDRFSAEMPDATLATLKIQPSEPRDSAVYFCASTQEVQPQHFGDGTRLSIL.

The J gene is TRBJ2-7, the V gene TRBV2; weak D call: TRBD1 (7 bases). The CDR3 loop spans 14 amino acids. The germline CDR1 and CDR2 sequences are SNHLY and FYNNEI. V shed 5 bases and J shed 5 bases, with 16 bases lying between them. The CDR3: CASSSEQGRHEQYF. In DNA, the CDR3 is TGTGCCAGCAGTTCGGAACAGGGGAGGCACGAGCAGTACTTC.

V gene TRBV7-3 combines with J gene TRBJ2-1; 10 nucleotides agree with TRBD2. The CDR3 is made up of 20 amino acids. Trimming removed 11 bases from V and 7 bases from J; junction bases left unmatched: 29. The germline gives CDR1 SGHTA, CDR2 FQGTGA. Written as DNA, the CDR3 is TGTGCCCAATTCAACCCCCACGAGTCAGGAGTAGCGGGGGGCCAAAATGAGCAGTTCTTC. It is translated as CAQFNPHESGVAGGQNEQFF.

The genes are TRBV10-3 and TRBJ1-1, with a weak D call TRBD1 (6 bases). Germline CDR1 reads ENHRY; CDR2 reads SYGVKD. CDR3 size: 17 residues. V dropped 0 bases and J dropped 1 base, with 15 bases sitting between them. The CDR3 region has the DNA TGTGCCATCAGTGAGTCGCCAGGGGTGACGAGGAACACTGAAGCTTTCTTT. Protein: CAISESPGVTRNTEAFF.

The gene calls are TRBV25-1 and TRBJ2-2, with TRBD1 matching over 9 bases. This CDR3 contains 15 residues. Trimming at V came to 8 bases and at J to 0 bases, leaving 4 bases not matched to a gene. Germline values: CDR1 MGHDK, CDR2 SYGVNS. CDR3 loop: CASGGTGSNTGELFF. CDR3 bases: TGTGCCAGCGGAGGGACAGGGTCGAACACCGGGGAGCTGTTTTTT. Full variable domain (outside the CDR3, taken from reference TRBV25-1 and TRBJ2-2): EADIYQTPRYLVIGTGKKITLECSQTMGHDKMYWYQQDPGMELHLIHYSYGVNSTEKGDLSSESTVSRIRTEHFPLTLESARPSHTSQYLCASGGTGSNTGELFFGEGSRLTVL.

The J gene is TRBJ1-5, the V gene TRBV6-5; TRBD1 matches 10 bases. Germline CDR1 reads MNHEY; CDR2 reads SVGAGI. This CDR3 region has 15 residues. J lost 5 bases, V lost 4 bases, and 5 bases had no gene match. The CDR3 here is CASSFDRGPHQPQHF. The CDR3 DNA sequence: TGTGCCAGCAGTTTCGACAGGGGGCCTCATCAGCCCCAGCATTTT.

This clone was seen more than once but under ten times. The chain links TRBV5-1 to TRBJ1-2, with D unresolved. Trimming cost V 2 bases and J 5 bases, with 7 bases left between them. This CDR3 contains 12 residues. Germline assignment: CDR1 SGHRS and CDR2 YFSETQ. The CDR3 coding sequence is TGCGCCAGCAGCTTAGGGCAGTATGGCTACACCTTC. It translates to CASSLGQYGYTF.

This chain connects TRBV6-4 to TRBJ1-1; the match to TRBD1 covers 8 bases. Germline V lookup: CDR1 MRHNA, CDR2 SNTAGT. The V segment lost 6 bases and the J segment 4 bases; nucleotides outside the gene matches: 10. The CDR3 loop spans 15 amino acids. CDR3 sequence (DNA): TGTGCCAGCAGACTTAACAGGGGGATCACCACTGAAGCTTTCTTT. Protein sequence: CASRLNRGITTEAFF.

The rearrangement links TRBV12-5 to TRBJ1-1; tentatively, D is TRBD1 (5 bases). This CDR3 has 12 residues. V was pared by 6 bases and J by 1 base, with 6 bases between. CDR1 is LGHNT and CDR2 is FRNRAP in the germline V gene. The CDR3 coding sequence is TGTGCTAGTGGCGACAGGAACACTGAAGCTTTCTTT. Encoded protein: CASGDRNTEAFF.

The chain uses TRBV5-6 and TRBJ2-7; TRBD1 aligns across 9 bases. The CDR3 is 16 amino acids. With V trimmed by 3 bases and J by 6 bases, 13 bases remained unmatched. The V gene's germline CDR1 is SGHDT and CDR2 YYEEEE. The DNA for the CDR3 is TGTGCCAGCAGCTCATGGGGAGGGGGACAGGGAGGCGAGCAGTACTTC. Translation: CASSSWGGGQGGEQYF. Full variable domain (missing parts from reference TRBV5-6 and TRBJ2-7): DAGVTQSPTHLIKTRGQQVTLRCSPKSGHDTVSWYQQALGQGPQFIFQYYEEEERQRGNFPDRFSGHQFPNYSSELNVNALLLGDSALYLCASSSWGGGQGGEQYFGPGTRLTVT.

The V and J genes are TRBV6-1 and TRBJ1-3; the D is unclear. Germline lookup yields CDR1 MNHNS and CDR2 SASEGT. The V gene lost 3 bases and the J gene lost 3 bases, with 9 bases spanning the gap. CDR3 length: 14 amino acids. The CDR3 loop is CASSDLGFGNTIYF. In nucleotides, the CDR3 is TGTGCCAGCAGTGATTTAGGATTTGGAAACACCATATATTTT.

The chain combines TRBV11-3 with TRBJ2-4; D is ambiguous. This CDR3 has 15 residues. Trimming stripped 1 base from V and 0 bases from J, with 7 bases between. Germline values: CDR1 SGHNT, CDR2 YENEEA. The CDR3 bases are TGTGCCAGCAGCTTAGCCACCCTAGCCAAAAACATTCAGTACTTC. This gives the protein CASSLATLAKNIQYF.